The rows below give T cell receptor beta chains drawn from one sample of a study of blood T cell repertoires in COVID-19. The method was immunoSEQ multiplex PCR; TCRdb's version includes in-frame clones alone and lacks a portion of them. The table shows 95,000 to 150,000 clones, with about four fifths occurring only once. The sequenced sample consisted of peripheral blood. These receptors originate from a man in his 60s with active or convalescent COVID-19. Both conserved end residues are part of each CDR3. The order of the fields is clone size, V gene, D gene, J gene, CDR3 length, CDR3 protein, CDR3 DNA. A D gene is named only where the DNA matches it firmly. Clone size appears in some rows only: once, few, many, or a class for an expanded clone.

>.|TRBV3-1/TRBV3-2|.|TRBJ1-1|12
CASSLMNTEAFF
TGTGCCAGCAGCCTCATGAACACTGAAGCTTTCTTT
>.|TRBV7-2|TRBD1|TRBJ1-6|16
CASRAQGIGYNSPLHF
TGTGCCAGCAGGGCACAGGGGATTGGTTATAATTCACCCCTCCACTTT
>.|TRBV7-9|TRBD1|TRBJ2-2|17
CASSVSGTGGAVGELFF
TGTGCCAGCAGCGTCTCCGGGACAGGGGGCGCAGTGGGGGAGCTGTTTTTT
>.|TRBV4-1|TRBD2|TRBJ2-1|15
CASSQTSGSSYEQFF
TGCGCCAGCAGCCAAACTAGCGGGAGTAGCTATGAGCAGTTCTTC
>once|TRBV5-1|.|TRBJ1-4|14
CASSLEAGKEKLFF
TGCGCCAGCAGCTTGGAGGCAGGGAAAGAAAAACTGTTTTTT
>.|TRBV4-3|TRBD1|TRBJ1-2|13
CASSPGGNYGYTF
TGCGCCAGCAGCCCAGGGGGCAACTATGGCTACACCTTC
>.|TRBV7-2|TRBD1|TRBJ2-5|15
CASSFWDRGQETQYF
TGTGCCAGCAGCTTTTGGGACAGGGGACAAGAGACCCAGTACTTC
>few|TRBV3-1/TRBV3-2|.|TRBJ2-1|15
CASSQPANSYNEQFF
TGTGCCAGCAGCCAACCAGCGAACTCCTACAATGAGCAGTTCTTC
>.|TRBV7-8|.|TRBJ2-6|18
CATRASGVILSGANVLTF
TGTGCCACCCGAGCGTCAGGGGTGATTTTATCCGGGGCCAACGTCCTGACTTTC
>.|TRBV21-1|.|TRBJ2-3|16
CASSKVTSGPTDTQYF
TGTGCCAGCAGCAAAGTGACTAGCGGTCCCACAGATACGCAGTATTTT
>few|TRBV30|.|TRBJ2-3|14
CAWTGLTSTDTQYF
TGTGCCTGGACCGGACTGACAAGCACAGATACGCAGTATTTT
>.|TRBV6-5|TRBD1|TRBJ2-5|14
CASRKGQGVETQYF
TGTGCCAGCAGGAAGGGACAGGGGGTAGAGACCCAGTACTTC
>.|TRBV27|.|TRBJ1-5|14
CASSLTPANQPQHF
TGTGCCAGCAGTTTAACCCCCGCGAATCAGCCCCAGCATTTT
>few|TRBV18|.|TRBJ1-5|15
CASSPGSAGQRPQHF
TGTGCCAGCTCACCAGGTAGCGCAGGTCAAAGGCCCCAGCATTTT
>.|TRBV19|TRBD1|TRBJ2-3|15
CATSEGGTGADTQYF
TGTGCCACCTCTGAGGGCGGGACAGGGGCAGATACGCAGTATTTT
>.|TRBV7-3|.|TRBJ2-5|16
CASSSHISGLGETQYF
TGTGCCAGCAGCTCTCACATATCGGGGTTGGGCGAGACCCAGTACTTC
>.|TRBV19|.|TRBJ2-3|15
CASRLRGRSPDTQYF
TGTGCCAGTAGGTTACGAGGGAGAAGCCCAGATACGCAGTATTTT
>.|TRBV28|.|TRBJ1-2|17
CASSLWFRQAPNYGYTF
TGTGCCAGCAGTTTATGGTTTCGACAGGCCCCTAACTATGGCTACACCTTC
>.|TRBV28|.|TRBJ2-7|12
CASTTGFYEQYF
TGTGCCAGCACTACAGGGTTCTACGAGCAGTACTTC
>.|TRBV6-5|TRBD2|TRBJ2-7|15
CASTELAGGTYEQYF
TGTGCCAGCACCGAACTAGCGGGAGGGACCTACGAGCAGTACTTC
>.|TRBV5-6|.|TRBJ1-5|15
CASSLLTDSNQPQHF
TGTGCCAGCAGCTTGTTAACAGATAGCAATCAGCCCCAGCATTTT
>.|TRBV4-1|TRBD1|TRBJ2-2|18
CASSGTGTGGQNTGELFF
TGCGCCAGCAGCGGCACCGGGACAGGGGGCCAAAACACCGGGGAGCTGTTTTTT
>.|TRBV19|TRBD1|TRBJ2-1|15
CASSWTGSPYNEQFF
TGTGCCAGTAGTTGGACAGGGAGTCCCTACAATGAGCAGTTCTTC
>.|TRBV4-3|TRBD1|TRBJ2-7|14
CASSHRTGAYEQYF
TGCGCCAGCAGCCACCGGACAGGGGCCTACGAGCAGTACTTC
>.|TRBV24-1|TRBD1|TRBJ2-1|14
CATSDPGTANEQFF
TGTGCCACCAGTGACCCCGGGACAGCAAATGAGCAGTTCTTC
>.|TRBV7-3|.|TRBJ1-5|18
CASSLTLGRRDPHQPQHF
TGTGCCAGCAGCTTAACGTTAGGTCGGCGGGACCCTCATCAGCCCCAGCATTTT
>.|TRBV10-3|TRBD1|TRBJ1-5|15
CAISSPDRAEQPQHF
TGTGCCATCAGTTCTCCGGACAGGGCGGAACAGCCCCAGCATTTT
>.|TRBV7-2|.|TRBJ2-5|15
CASSLGGRIEETQYF
TGTGCCAGCAGCTTAGGGGGCAGGATTGAAGAGACCCAGTACTTC
>.|TRBV14|.|TRBJ1-5|13
CASSQYIDQPQHF
TGTGCCAGCAGCCAGTACATCGATCAGCCCCAGCATTTT
>.|TRBV10-3|TRBD1|TRBJ2-1|15
CAISERQGELNEQFF
TGTGCCATCAGTGAAAGGCAGGGGGAGTTGAATGAGCAGTTCTTC
>once|TRBV6-1|.|TRBJ2-7|14
CASSETGGFYEQYF
TGTGCCAGCAGTGAAACAGGAGGGTTCTACGAGCAGTACTTC
>.|TRBV7-8|TRBD1|TRBJ2-2|16
CASSQTTGGSTGELFF
TGTGCCAGCAGCCAAACTACAGGGGGGAGCACCGGGGAGCTGTTTTTT
>.|TRBV11-2|.|TRBJ1-6|15
CASSRNVGGNSPLHF
TGTGCCAGCAGCCGCAACGTGGGGGGGAATTCACCCCTCCACTTT
>.|TRBV5-1|TRBD1|TRBJ2-3|15
CASSPGQIDTDTQYF
TGCGCCAGCAGCCCGGGACAGATAGACACAGATACGCAGTATTTT
>.|TRBV5-4|TRBD2|TRBJ2-3|15
CASSPKRESADTQYF
TGTGCCAGCAGCCCTAAGCGGGAGAGCGCAGATACGCAGTATTTT
>.|TRBV28|TRBD2|TRBJ2-7|17
CASSPKGYSGSFNEQYF
TGTGCCAGCAGCCCTAAGGGGTATAGCGGGAGTTTTAACGAGCAGTACTTC
>.|TRBV20-1|.|TRBJ1-5|11
CSARGPGGTNF
TGCAGTGCTAGAGGTCCGGGAGGGACCAATTTT
>.|TRBV7-3|.|TRBJ2-5|13
CASSWDSPGTQYF
TGTGCCAGCAGTTGGGACTCTCCGGGGACCCAGTACTTC
>.|TRBV19|.|TRBJ2-1|15
CASSILEASYNEQFF
TGTGCCAGTAGTATACTAGAGGCCTCCTACAATGAGCAGTTCTTC
>.|TRBV7-8|.|TRBJ2-7|13
CASSLDSPYEQYF
TGTGCCAGCAGCTTAGACTCCCCCTACGAGCAGTACTTC
>few|TRBV9|.|TRBJ1-5|14
CASSVGRGNQPQHF
TGTGCCAGCAGCGTCGGCAGGGGCAATCAGCCCCAGCATTTT
>.|TRBV28|.|TRBJ2-5|15
CASSSPQEGAETQYF
TGTGCCAGCAGCTCCCCACAGGAGGGGGCAGAGACCCAGTACTTC
>.|TRBV4-2|.|TRBJ1-2|13
CASSQTVYYGYTF
TGTGCCAGCAGCCAAACAGTGTACTATGGCTACACCTTC
>.|TRBV19|TRBD2|TRBJ2-2|18
CASSPSDSGSAYTGELFF
TGTGCCAGTAGTCCTTCGGATAGCGGGAGTGCCTACACCGGGGAGCTGTTTTTT
>.|TRBV27|.|TRBJ1-1|13
CASSPPGNTEAFF
TGTGCCAGCAGCCCCCCGGGAAACACTGAAGCTTTCTTT
>.|TRBV5-4|.|TRBJ1-4|18
CASSFSPRGGDVHEKLFF
TGTGCCAGCAGCTTTTCACCCCGTGGGGGGGACGTCCATGAAAAACTGTTTTTT
>.|TRBV9|.|TRBJ1-1|15
CASSVAGVQGTEAFF
TGTGCCAGCAGCGTAGCAGGGGTGCAAGGAACTGAAGCTTTCTTT
>.|TRBV5-1|TRBD1|TRBJ2-7|14
CASSLGQGSHEQYF
TGCGCCAGCAGCTTGGGACAGGGATCCCACGAGCAGTACTTC
>.|TRBV5-6|TRBD1|TRBJ1-1|18
CASSLPGTERIMNTEAFF
TGTGCCAGCAGCTTGCCCGGGACAGAAAGAATAATGAACACTGAAGCTTTCTTT
>.|TRBV6-6|TRBD1|TRBJ2-7|15
CASSSRDRGHYEQYF
TGTGCCAGCAGTTCCAGGGACAGGGGGCACTACGAGCAGTACTTC
>.|TRBV5-4|TRBD1|TRBJ1-1|13
CASSLDRGTEAFF
TGTGCCAGCAGCCTGGACAGGGGCACTGAAGCTTTCTTT
>.|TRBV27|TRBD1|TRBJ1-5|15
CASSWDSVIRQPQHF
TGTGCCAGCAGCTGGGACAGTGTGATTAGGCAGCCCCAGCATTTT
>.|TRBV7-2|.|TRBJ2-7|12
CASSLSPHEQYF
TGTGCCAGCAGCTTAAGCCCCCACGAGCAGTACTTC
>.|TRBV19|.|TRBJ2-2|15
CASSIWGALTGELFF
TGTGCCAGTAGTATATGGGGAGCGCTCACCGGGGAGCTGTTTTTT
>few|TRBV9|.|TRBJ2-3|15
CASSISSRPTDTQYF
TGTGCCAGCAGCATCTCTAGCAGACCCACAGATACGCAGTATTTT
>.|TRBV27|.|TRBJ2-1|16
CASSLYGLPPYNEQFF
TGTGCCAGCAGTTTATATGGGCTACCTCCCTACAATGAGCAGTTCTTC
>.|TRBV9|.|TRBJ2-2|15
CASSGRGLNTGELFF
TGTGCCAGCAGCGGAAGAGGCCTAAACACCGGGGAGCTGTTTTTT
>.|TRBV5-4|TRBD2|TRBJ2-7|15
CASSSRTSGAYEQYF
TGTGCCAGCAGCTCGAGGACTAGCGGGGCCTACGAGCAGTACTTC
>.|TRBV7-2|TRBD1|TRBJ2-7|15
CASSPSRTGLYEQYF
TGTGCCAGCAGCCCATCAAGGACAGGGCTTTACGAGCAGTACTTC